This T cell receptor beta chain stems from a study of T cells after yellow fever vaccination. The V and J ends lost 10 bases and 5 bases, in that order; junction bases with no gene match: 5. The CDR3 has 12 residues. The germline V gene encodes CDR1 SNHLY and CDR2 FYNNEI. Template switching by 5'RACE produced TCR cDNA, adding a universal primer site and UMIs. TCRdb reprocessed the 5' RACE reads with MiXCR, giving one entry per CDR3 protein. The top ten clones hold around 14% of a sample with 500,000 to 650,000 distinct CDR3 sequences, 12% of them seen once. Study results and limitations: The booster saw the reappearance of most primary-vaccination clones (96% CD4, 80% to 90% CD8). The CD4 compartment and the CD8 compartment contained a small share of clonotypes in common. Weaker in magnitude, the secondary response showed a faster peak on day 5 versus 15.

The sample holds many counts of this clonotype. Its specificity is unknown. The sequencing here drew on PBMCs, taken on the day of the yellow fever booster vaccination. The clonotype originates from a man under 40 who received the YFV17D yellow fever vaccine. The rearrangement uses TRBV2 and TRBJ2-5, with 9 bases fitting TRBD2. The CDR3 loop reads CATSGLAETQYF. In DNA form, the CDR3 reads TGTGCCACCAGCGGACTAGCGGAGACCCAGTACTTC.